Listed below are T cell receptor beta chains from one sample, sequenced in a study of radiation and T cells in renal cell carcinoma. Assay used: immunoSEQ multiplex PCR; TCRdb lists only in-frame clones, some missing. The profile covers more than 95,000 clones, with approximately 85% appearing a single time and 5.8% taken by the ten largest. The specimen was blood, collected from a patient whose treatment included radiotherapy and nephrectomy. Every receptor here comes from a man aged 45-65 years with renal cell carcinoma. The CDR3 runs from the conserved cysteine through the conserved F or W. A D gene is named only where the DNA matches it firmly. Clone size appears in some rows only: once, few, many, or a class for an expanded clone.

clone_size,d_call,v_call,j_call,cdr3_nt,cdr3_aa
-,-,TRBV10-3,TRBJ2-1,TGTGCCATCCTACCTGGGCAGGGGAACAATGAGCAGTTCTTC,CAILPGQGNNEQFF
few,TRBD2,TRBV2,TRBJ2-5,TGTGCCAGCACTAATAGCGGGGGGGACCAAGAGACCCAGTACTTC,CASTNSGGDQETQYF
-,TRBD1,TRBV29-1,TRBJ2-7,TGCAGCGTTTTAGGGGACAGGGGCAACTCCTACGAGCAGTACTTC,CSVLGDRGNSYEQYF
-,-,TRBV19,TRBJ2-5,TGTGCCAGTAGTATGTGGGGAGGACAGCAAGAGACCCAGTACTTC,CASSMWGGQQETQYF
-,-,TRBV5-1,TRBJ2-2,TGCGCCAGCAGCTTGGCCGTTTGGGTAGCAGGGAGGAATTCCCTTGGCGGGGAGCTGTTTTTT,CASSLAVWVAGRNSLGGELFF
-,TRBD2,TRBV5-1,TRBJ2-2,TGCGCCAGCAGCCCCACCGGGGCGGGAGGTGGGGAGCTGTTTTTT,CASSPTGAGGGELFF
few,TRBD2,TRBV28,TRBJ2-3,TGTGCCAGCAGTTCCACTCATAGCGGGAACACAGATACGCAGTATTTT,CASSSTHSGNTDTQYF
-,TRBD1,TRBV2,TRBJ1-4,TGTGCCAGCAGAGCGGACAGGCTCGGTAATGAAAAACTGTTTTTT,CASRADRLGNEKLFF
few,TRBD2,TRBV27,TRBJ2-2,TGTGCCAGCAGTAGGAGGGCGGGAGGCGGGGAGCTGTTTTTT,CASSRRAGGGELFF
-,-,TRBV13,TRBJ1-4,TGTGCCAGCAGCTACCAACCGAGGGCCGGCGGAGAGGAAAAACTGTTTTTT,CASSYQPRAGGEEKLFF
-,-,TRBV7-9,TRBJ2-7,TGTGCCAGCAGCTCGCCTCCCAGGAGCTACGAGCAGTACTTC,CASSSPPRSYEQYF
-,TRBD2,TRBV5-1,TRBJ2-3,TGCGCCAGCAGGGCGGGAGGGCCAAGGGTCAGCACAGATACGCAGTATTTT,CASRAGGPRVSTDTQYF
-,-,TRBV6-5,TRBJ2-1,TGTGCCAGCAGTTACTCCGCGTACAATGAGCAGTTCTTC,CASSYSAYNEQFF
-,-,TRBV7-8,TRBJ2-7,TGTGCCAGCAGCTTTCACAGGGCCTACGAGCAGTACTTC,CASSFHRAYEQYF
-,TRBD1,TRBV28,TRBJ2-5,TGTGCCAGCAGCACGACAGGGGCCGGGCAAGAGACCCAGTACTTC,CASSTTGAGQETQYF
-,TRBD2,TRBV30,TRBJ2-3,TGTGCCTGGATACAACCTAGCGGGAGGGCCAAGGGTAGTAGCACAGATACGCAGTATTTT,CAWIQPSGRAKGSSTDTQYF
few,-,TRBV4-1,TRBJ1-5,TGCGCCAGCAGCCAGGCGTGGGGGCAGAGAAGGGCCCAGCATTTT,CASSQAWGQRRAQHF
-,-,TRBV6-6,TRBJ1-2,TGTGCCAGCAGCCCCACGCTAGGGAGTTTACGGGGCTACACCTTC,CASSPTLGSLRGYTF
once,-,TRBV30,TRBJ1-2,TGTGCCTGGAGTGTACACCACTATGGCTACACCTTC,CAWSVHHYGYTF
-,-,TRBV6-1,TRBJ2-4,TGTGCCAGCTCCAATTACGCGGTGGCGGGGAACATTCAGTACTTC,CASSNYAVAGNIQYF
-,-,TRBV28,TRBJ1-1,TGTGCCAGCAGTTTAGGGGGGCGCAGGACAGACACTGAAGCTTTCTTT,CASSLGGRRTDTEAFF
-,-,TRBV6-6,TRBJ1-6,TGTGCCAGCAGTTACTGGAAGGACAGCCGCAAATCACCCCTCCACTTT,CASSYWKDSRKSPLHF
-,TRBD2,TRBV19,TRBJ2-2,TGTGCCAGTAGTATAGTACTAGCGGGAGGAGGCGGGGAGCTGTTTTTT,CASSIVLAGGGGELFF
-,-,TRBV10-3,TRBJ1-6,TGTGCCATCAGTGAGTCGGAAACAGGGAGATCACCCCTCCACTTT,CAISESETGRSPLHF
-,-,TRBV7-9,TRBJ2-5,TGTGCCAGCAGCCCCCAGCGGGAAGAGACCCAGTACTTC,CASSPQREETQYF